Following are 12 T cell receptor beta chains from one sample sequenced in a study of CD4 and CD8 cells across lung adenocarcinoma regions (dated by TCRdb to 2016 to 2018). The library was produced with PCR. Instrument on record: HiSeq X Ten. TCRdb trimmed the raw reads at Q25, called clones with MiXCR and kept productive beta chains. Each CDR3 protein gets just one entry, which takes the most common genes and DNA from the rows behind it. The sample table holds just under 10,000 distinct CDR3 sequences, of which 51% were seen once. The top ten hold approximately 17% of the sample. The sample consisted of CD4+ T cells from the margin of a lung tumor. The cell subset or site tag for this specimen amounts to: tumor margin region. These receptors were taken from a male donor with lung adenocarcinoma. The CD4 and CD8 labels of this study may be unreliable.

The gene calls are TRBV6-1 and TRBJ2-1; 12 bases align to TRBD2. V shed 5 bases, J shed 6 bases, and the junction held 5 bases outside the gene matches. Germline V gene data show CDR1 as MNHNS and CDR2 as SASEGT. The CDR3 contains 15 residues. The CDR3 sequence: CASSLAGGGVNEQFF. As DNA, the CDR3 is TGTGCCAGCAGTCTAGCGGGAGGGGGGGTCAATGAGCAGTTCTTC.

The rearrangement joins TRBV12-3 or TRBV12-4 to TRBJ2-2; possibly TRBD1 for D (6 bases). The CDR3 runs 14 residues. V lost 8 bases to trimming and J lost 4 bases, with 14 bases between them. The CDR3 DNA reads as TGTGCCAGCGCAACAGGGAGCGGCACCGGGGAGCTGTTTTTT. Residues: CASATGSGTGELFF.

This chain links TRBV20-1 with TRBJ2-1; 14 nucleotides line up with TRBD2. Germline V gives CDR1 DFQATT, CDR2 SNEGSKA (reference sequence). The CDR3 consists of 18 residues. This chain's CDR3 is CSAEKGLAGDLFRNEQFF. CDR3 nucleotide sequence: TGCAGCGCGGAGAAGGGACTAGCGGGGGATCTTTTTAGGAATGAGCAGTTCTTC.

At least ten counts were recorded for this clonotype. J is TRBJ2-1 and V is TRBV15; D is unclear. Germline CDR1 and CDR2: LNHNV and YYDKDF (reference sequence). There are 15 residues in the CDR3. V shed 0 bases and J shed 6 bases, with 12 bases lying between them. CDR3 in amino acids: CATSRDPRNGNEQFF. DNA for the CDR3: TGTGCCACCAGCAGAGATCCCAGGAACGGCAATGAGCAGTTCTTC.

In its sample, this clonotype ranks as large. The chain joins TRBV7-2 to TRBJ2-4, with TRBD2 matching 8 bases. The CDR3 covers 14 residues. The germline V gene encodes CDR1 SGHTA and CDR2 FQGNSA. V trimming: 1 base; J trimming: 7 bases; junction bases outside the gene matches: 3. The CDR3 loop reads CASSLGGGNNIQYF. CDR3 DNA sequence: TGTGCCAGCAGCTTAGGCGGGGGGAACAACATTCAGTACTTC.

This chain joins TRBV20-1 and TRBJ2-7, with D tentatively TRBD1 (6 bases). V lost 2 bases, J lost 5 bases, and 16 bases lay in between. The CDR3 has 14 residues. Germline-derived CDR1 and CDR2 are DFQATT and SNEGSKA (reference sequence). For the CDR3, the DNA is TGCAGTGCTAGACCAAGGGACACCCACAACGAGCAGTACTTC. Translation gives CSARPRDTHNEQYF.

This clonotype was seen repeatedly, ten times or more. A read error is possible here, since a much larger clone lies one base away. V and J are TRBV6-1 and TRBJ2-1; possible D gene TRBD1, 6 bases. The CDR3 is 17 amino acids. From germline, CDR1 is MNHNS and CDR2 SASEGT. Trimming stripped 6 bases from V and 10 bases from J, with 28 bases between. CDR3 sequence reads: CASSSPGHRRISNEQFF. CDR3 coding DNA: TGTGCCAGCAGCTCCCCGGGACACCGGCGTATAAGCAACGAGCAGTTCTTC.

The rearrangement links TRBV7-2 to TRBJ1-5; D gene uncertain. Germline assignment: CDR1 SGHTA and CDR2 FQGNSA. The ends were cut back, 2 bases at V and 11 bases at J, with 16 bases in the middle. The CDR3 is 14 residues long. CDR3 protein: CASSLNPDRTAQHF. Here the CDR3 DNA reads TGTGCCAGCAGCTTAAATCCCGACCGAACGGCCCAGCATTTT.

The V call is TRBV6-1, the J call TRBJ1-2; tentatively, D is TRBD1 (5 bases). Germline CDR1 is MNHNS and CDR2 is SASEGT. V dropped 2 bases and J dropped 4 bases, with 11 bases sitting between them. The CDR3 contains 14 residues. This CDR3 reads CASSERRQSYGYTF. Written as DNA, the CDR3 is TGTGCCAGCAGTGAAAGGAGACAGTCCTATGGCTACACCTTC.

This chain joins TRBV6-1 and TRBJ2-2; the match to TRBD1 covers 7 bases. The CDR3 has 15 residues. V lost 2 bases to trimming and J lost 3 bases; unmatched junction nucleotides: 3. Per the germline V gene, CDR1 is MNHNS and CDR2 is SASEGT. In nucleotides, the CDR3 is TGTGCCAGCAGTGAATCCGACAGGGACACCGGGGAGCTGTTTTTT. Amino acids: CASSESDRDTGELFF.

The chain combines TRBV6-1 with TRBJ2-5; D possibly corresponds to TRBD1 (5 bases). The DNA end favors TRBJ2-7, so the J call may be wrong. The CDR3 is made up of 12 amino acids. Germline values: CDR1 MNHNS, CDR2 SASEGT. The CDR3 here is CASSDQGLEQYF. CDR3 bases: TGTGCCAGCAGTGACCAGGGTCTCGAGCAGTACTTC.

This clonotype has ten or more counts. Here the CDR3 reads CASSLTGTLGDTQYF. The CDR3 coding sequence is TGTGCCAGCAGTTTAACAGGAACCCTTGGAGATACGCAGTATTTT. This chain uses TRBV27 with TRBJ2-3; D is perhaps TRBD1 (5 bases). The V and J ends lost 2 bases and 5 bases respectively, with 14 bases between them. This CDR3 spans 15 amino acids. The germline gives CDR1 MNHEY, CDR2 SMNVEV (reference sequence).